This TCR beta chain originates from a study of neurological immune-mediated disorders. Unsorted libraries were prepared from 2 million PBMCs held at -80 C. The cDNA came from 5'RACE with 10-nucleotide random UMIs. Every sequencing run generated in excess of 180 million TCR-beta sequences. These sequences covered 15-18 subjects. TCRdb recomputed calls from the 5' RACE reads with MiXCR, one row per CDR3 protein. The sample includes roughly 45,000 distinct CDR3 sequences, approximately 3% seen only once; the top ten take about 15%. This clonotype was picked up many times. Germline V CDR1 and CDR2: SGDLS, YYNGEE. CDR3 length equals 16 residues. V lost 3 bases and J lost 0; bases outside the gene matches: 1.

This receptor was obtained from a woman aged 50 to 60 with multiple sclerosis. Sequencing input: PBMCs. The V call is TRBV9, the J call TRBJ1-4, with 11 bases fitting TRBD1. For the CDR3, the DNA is TGTGCCAGCAGCGCGGGACAGGGGGCAACTAATGAAAAACTGTTTTTT. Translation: CASSAGQGATNEKLFF.